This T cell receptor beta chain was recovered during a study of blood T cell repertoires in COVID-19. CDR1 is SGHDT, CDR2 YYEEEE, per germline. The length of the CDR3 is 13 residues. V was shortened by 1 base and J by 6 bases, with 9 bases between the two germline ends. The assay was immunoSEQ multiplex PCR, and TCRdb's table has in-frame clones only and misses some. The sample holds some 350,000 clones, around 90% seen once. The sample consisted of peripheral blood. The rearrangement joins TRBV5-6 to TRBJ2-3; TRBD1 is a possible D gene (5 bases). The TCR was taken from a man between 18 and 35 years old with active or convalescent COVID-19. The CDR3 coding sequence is TGTGCCAGCAGCTTGTTTGGGGCTGATACGCAGTATTTT. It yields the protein CASSLFGADTQYF.